The entry below describes one TCR beta chain. This clone turned up a few times. Its cognate antigen has yet to be identified. No base-level quality is on record; no much larger clone is a single base apart. According to the germline V gene (reference sequence), CDR1 reads GTSNPN and CDR2 reads SVGIG. V lost 4 bases and J lost 2 bases; the stretch between them is 3 bases long. From the cysteine through the phenylalanine, the CDR3 covers 11 amino acids. Of the read, only the CDR3 DNA is kept; its 33 bases are in frame from base 1. This entry belongs to a study of beta chain features in type 1 diabetes listed by TCRdb under 2018. About the full investigation: Patients and healthy donors did not differ in mean age, gender distribution, total cell number or subset yield. A total of 85 million to 140 million sorted cells were examined across all samples, and the number of cells per subset was strongly correlated with RNA yield. The study compared the TCRB repertoires of sorted circulating CD4+ T cell subsets in recently diagnosed type 1 diabetes patients with those in matched healthy donors. Naive and central memory subsets were obtained from all 30 or so donors, but regulatory and stem cell-like memory subsets were isolated from only 8 patients and roughly eight healthy donors. Broad study findings and their caveats: Because cDNA was sequenced instead of genomic DNA, highly expressing activated cells could be over-represented, though the groups showed no difference in activation or CD3 levels. In all four CD4+ subsets, TCRB CDR3 length was moderately but significantly shorter in type 1 diabetes patients. PCR might favor shorter templates, but patient and control samples were amplified and corrected together, so any skew would affect both groups equally. Patients with type 1 diabetes made fewer insertions and deleted more nucleotides at VDJ recombination sites, implying thymic rearrangement abnormalities. Only small numbers of individuals were included in the HLA sub-analyses, which left unresolved whether HLA type had any influence on TCRB rearrangement. Naive, central memory and regulatory TCRB repertoires appeared to be more similar among patients than among healthy donors.

The entire amount of isolated RNA was reverse transcribed using the High Capacity cDNA Reverse Transcription Kit, so the sequenced TCRB transcripts were expressed ones. Deep immunoSEQ sequencing was applied to naive, central memory and regulatory T cell samples, giving an average of approximately 4 million total reads per sample. After sorted cells were lysed in RLT buffer, RNA was extracted with DNase-treated RNeasy Micro or Mini kits, with the choice depending on cell number. To prevent cross-contamination, every cell subset was processed on its own, while patient and healthy donor samples were processed together. Using the immunoSEQ multiplex PCR, TCRB sequences were amplified from cDNA into 87-bp fragments spanning the CDR3 region. The amplicons were sequenced using the Illumina HiSeq platform. The study's own analysis went as follows. Synthetic template baselines were used to correct PCR bias computationally, reads within Hamming distance 2 were collapsed, and singletons that could not be merged were discarded. Reads were aligned against IMGT to assign V, D and J genes, CDR3 length and insertions or deletions at six rearrangement sites. Within each subset, clonotype counts were normalized to the number of sorted cells before true diversity and Gini coefficients were calculated with the tcR R package. Repertoire sharing was quantified using the overlap coefficient calculated on TCRB nucleotide sequences. This immuneACCESS table, as held by TCRdb, lists in-frame sequences with V and J called but not all clones. Of the missing ones, under half trace to an unresolved V gene in checked studies; the others have no known cause. V, J and clone size are those of that table, while D and trimming were read from the DNA. Counted in this sample were roughly 100,000 clones; 25% to 35% of them appeared once. About 0.57% of the sample rests with the top ten.

From each donor, a single peripheral blood sample of 100 to 150 mL on average was drawn into heparinised tubes. Naive, central memory, regulatory and stem cell-like memory CD4+ T cells were sorted on a BD FACSAria II using a panel including CD45RO, CCR7, CD25, CD127, CD95 and CD27. All sorted populations exceeded 95% purity. PBMCs were separated immediately by Lymphoprep density gradient centrifugation and were stained directly, without being cultured. To minimize batch effects, samples were stained and sorted in pairs, one healthy donor with one patient per experiment. This TCR was sampled from a woman between 18 and 29 years old with type 1 diabetes. Sequencing used central memory CD4+ T cells from blood. Here the chain combines TRBV30 and TRBJ1-3; confidence is insufficient to name the D gene. The nucleotides are TGTGCCTGGACAGCTGGAAACACCATATATTTT. Translated, it gives CAWTAGNTIYF.